This T cell receptor beta chain originates from a study of cytomegalovirus exposure and HLA in healthy donors. Measured by frequency, this clone is medium-sized. Other DNA sequences in this sample translate to the same CDR3. Trimming removed 0 bases at V and 7 bases at J, with 10 bases between. The CDR3 has 15 amino acids. CDR1 and CDR2 (germline): LGHNA, YSLEER. The study ran its PCR with 60 Vbeta and 13 Jbeta primers. The protocol was immunoSEQ multiplex PCR, while the TCRdb copy is restricted to in-frame clones and leaves out a portion. In total, the table holds approximately 45,000 clones. The receptor was isolated from a middle-aged woman in good health and CMV-seronegative. The genes are TRBV4-3 and TRBJ1-6; D is possibly TRBD1 (6 bases). Sequencing used PBMCs. This chain's CDR3 is CASSQEPGENSPLHF. CDR3 bases: TGCGCCAGCAGCCAAGAGCCAGGGGAAAATTCACCCCTCCACTTT.